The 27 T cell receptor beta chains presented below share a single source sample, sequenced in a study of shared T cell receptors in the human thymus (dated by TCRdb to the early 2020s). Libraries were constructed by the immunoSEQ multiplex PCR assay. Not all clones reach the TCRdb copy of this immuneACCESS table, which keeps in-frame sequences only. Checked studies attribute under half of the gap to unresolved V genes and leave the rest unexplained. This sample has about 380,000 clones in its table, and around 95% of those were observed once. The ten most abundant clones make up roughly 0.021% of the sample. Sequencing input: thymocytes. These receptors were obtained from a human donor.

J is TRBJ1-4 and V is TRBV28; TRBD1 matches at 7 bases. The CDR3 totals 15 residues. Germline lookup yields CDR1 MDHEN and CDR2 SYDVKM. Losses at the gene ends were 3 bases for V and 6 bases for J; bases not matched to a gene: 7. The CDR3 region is CASSFLRGRDEKLFF. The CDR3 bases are TGTGCCAGCAGTTTTTTAAGGGGGCGGGATGAAAAACTGTTTTTT. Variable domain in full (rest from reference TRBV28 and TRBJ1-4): DVKVTQSSRYLVKRTGEKVFLECVQDMDHENMFWYRQDPGLGLRLIYFSYDVKMKEKGDIPEGYSVSREKKERFSLILESASTNQTSMYLCASSFLRGRDEKLFFGSGTQLSVL.

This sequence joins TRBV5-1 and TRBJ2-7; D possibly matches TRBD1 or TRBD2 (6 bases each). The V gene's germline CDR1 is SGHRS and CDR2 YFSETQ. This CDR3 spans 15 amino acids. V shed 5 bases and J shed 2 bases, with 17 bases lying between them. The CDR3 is CASRPKGGQPYEQYF. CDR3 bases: TGCGCCAGCAGGCCAAAGGGGGGCCAACCCTACGAGCAGTACTTC.

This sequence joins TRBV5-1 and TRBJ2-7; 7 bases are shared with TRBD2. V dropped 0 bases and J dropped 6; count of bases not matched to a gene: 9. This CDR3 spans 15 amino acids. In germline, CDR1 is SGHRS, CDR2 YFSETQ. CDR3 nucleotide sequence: TGCGCCAGCAGCTTGGCTAGCGGTCCTGTTGGCGAGCAGTACTTC. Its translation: CASSLASGPVGEQYF.

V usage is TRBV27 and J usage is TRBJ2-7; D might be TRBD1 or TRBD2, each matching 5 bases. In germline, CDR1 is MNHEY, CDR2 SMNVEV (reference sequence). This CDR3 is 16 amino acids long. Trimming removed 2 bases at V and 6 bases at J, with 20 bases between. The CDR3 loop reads CASSLDAGRGLCEQYF. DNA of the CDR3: TGTGCCAGCAGTTTAGACGCAGGGAGAGGCCTTTGCGAGCAGTACTTC.

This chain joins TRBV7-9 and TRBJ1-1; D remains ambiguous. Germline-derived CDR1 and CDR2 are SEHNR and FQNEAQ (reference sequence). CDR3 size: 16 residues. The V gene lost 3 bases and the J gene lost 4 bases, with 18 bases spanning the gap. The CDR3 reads CASSFVHEGSGTEAFF. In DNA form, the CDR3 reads TGTGCCAGCAGCTTTGTCCATGAGGGCTCGGGCACTGAAGCTTTCTTT.

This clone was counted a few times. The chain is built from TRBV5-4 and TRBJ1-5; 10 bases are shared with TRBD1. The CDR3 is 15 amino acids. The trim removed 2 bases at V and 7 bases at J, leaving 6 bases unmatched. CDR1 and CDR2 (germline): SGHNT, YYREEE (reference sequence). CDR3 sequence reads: CASSFGGQGVQPQHF. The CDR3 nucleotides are TGTGCCAGCAGCTTCGGCGGACAGGGGGTCCAGCCCCAGCATTTT.

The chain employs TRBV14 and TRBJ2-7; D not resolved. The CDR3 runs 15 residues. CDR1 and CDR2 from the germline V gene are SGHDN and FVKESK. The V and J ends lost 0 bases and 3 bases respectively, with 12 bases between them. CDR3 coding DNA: TGTGCCAGCAGCCAAGATATGGGTCAATACTACGAGCAGTACTTC. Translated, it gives CASSQDMGQYYEQYF. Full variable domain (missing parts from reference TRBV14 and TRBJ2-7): EAGVTQFPSHSVIEKGQTVTLRCDPISGHDNLYWYRRVMGKEIKFLLHFVKESKQDESGMPNNRFLAERTGGTYSTLKVQPAELEDSGVYFCASSQDMGQYYEQYFGPGTRLTVT.

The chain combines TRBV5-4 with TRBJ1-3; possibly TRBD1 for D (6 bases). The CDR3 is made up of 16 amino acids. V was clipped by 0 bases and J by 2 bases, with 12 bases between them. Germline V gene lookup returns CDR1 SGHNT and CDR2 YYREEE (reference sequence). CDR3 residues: CASSLAGEIAGNTIYF. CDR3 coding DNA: TGTGCCAGCAGCTTGGCAGGGGAAATCGCTGGAAACACCATATATTTT.

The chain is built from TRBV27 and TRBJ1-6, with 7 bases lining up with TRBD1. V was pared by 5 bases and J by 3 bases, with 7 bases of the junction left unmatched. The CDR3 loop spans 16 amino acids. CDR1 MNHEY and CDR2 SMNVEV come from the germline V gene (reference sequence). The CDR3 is CASSIKGGFYNSPLHF. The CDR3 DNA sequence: TGTGCCAGCAGTATCAAAGGGGGCTTCTATAATTCACCCCTCCACTTT.

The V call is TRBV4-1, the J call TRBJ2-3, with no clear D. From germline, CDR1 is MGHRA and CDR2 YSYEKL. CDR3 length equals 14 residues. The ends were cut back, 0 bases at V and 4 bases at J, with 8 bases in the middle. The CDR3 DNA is TGCGCCAGCAGCCAAGACTTGTGGTCAGATACGCAGTATTTT. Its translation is CASSQDLWSDTQYF.

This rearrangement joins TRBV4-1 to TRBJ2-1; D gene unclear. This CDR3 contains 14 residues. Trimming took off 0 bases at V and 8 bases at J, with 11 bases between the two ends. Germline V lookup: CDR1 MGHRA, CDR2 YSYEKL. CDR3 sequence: CASSQDPLKDEQFF. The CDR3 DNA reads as TGCGCCAGCAGCCAAGACCCCCTTAAGGATGAGCAGTTCTTC.

DNA of the CDR3: TGTGCCAGCCTTTCCCGCCACCACGAGCAGTACTTC. This sequence encodes CASLSRHHEQYF. The chain employs TRBV6-1 and TRBJ2-7; D gene unclear. Trimming left V 8 bases short and J 5 bases short, with 13 bases between. The CDR3 length is 12 residues. The germline gives CDR1 MNHNS, CDR2 SASEGT.

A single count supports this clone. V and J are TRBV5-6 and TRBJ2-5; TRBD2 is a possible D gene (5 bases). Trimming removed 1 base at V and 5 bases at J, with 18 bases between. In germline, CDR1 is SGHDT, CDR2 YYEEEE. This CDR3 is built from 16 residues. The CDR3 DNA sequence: TGTGCCAGCAGCTTGATTTGGTGTGAGGGTCGGGAGACCCAGTACTTC. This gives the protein CASSLIWCEGRETQYF.

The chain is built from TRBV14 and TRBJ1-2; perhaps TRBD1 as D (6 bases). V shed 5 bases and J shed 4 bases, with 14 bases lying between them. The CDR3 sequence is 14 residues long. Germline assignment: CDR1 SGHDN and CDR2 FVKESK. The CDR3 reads CASSLRTDFYGYTF. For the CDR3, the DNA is TGTGCCAGCAGCTTACGGACAGATTTCTATGGCTACACCTTC. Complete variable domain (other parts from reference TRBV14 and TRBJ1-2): EAGVTQFPSHSVIEKGQTVTLRCDPISGHDNLYWYRRVMGKEIKFLLHFVKESKQDESGMPNNRFLAERTGGTYSTLKVQPAELEDSGVYFCASSLRTDFYGYTFGSGTRLTVV.

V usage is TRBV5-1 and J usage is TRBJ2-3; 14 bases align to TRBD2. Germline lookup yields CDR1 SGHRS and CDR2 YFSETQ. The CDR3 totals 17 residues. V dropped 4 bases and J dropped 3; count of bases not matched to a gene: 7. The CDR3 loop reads CASSLGTSGGKTDTQYF. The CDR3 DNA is TGCGCCAGCAGCCTCGGGACTAGCGGGGGAAAAACAGATACGCAGTATTTT.

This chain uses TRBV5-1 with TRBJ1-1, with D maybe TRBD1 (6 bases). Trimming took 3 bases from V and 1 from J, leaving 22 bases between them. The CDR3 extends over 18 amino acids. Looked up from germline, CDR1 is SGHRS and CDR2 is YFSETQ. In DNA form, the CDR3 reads TGCGCCAGCAGCTCAGACCCACAGGGAGAGAATGGGAACACTGAAGCTTTCTTT. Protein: CASSSDPQGENGNTEAFF. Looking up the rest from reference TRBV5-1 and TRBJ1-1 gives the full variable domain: KAGVTQTPRYLIKTRGQQVTLSCSPISGHRSVSWYQQTPGQGLQFLFEYFSETQRNKGNFPGRFSGRQFSNSRSEMNVSTLELGDSALYLCASSSDPQGENGNTEAFFGQGTRLTVV.

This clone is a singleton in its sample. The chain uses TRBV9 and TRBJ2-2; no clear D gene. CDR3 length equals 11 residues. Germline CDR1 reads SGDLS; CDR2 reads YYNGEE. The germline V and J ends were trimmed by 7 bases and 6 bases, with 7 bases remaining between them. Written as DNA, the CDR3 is TGTGCCAGCTCTTTTTCCGGGGAGCTGTTTTTT. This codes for CASSFSGELFF.

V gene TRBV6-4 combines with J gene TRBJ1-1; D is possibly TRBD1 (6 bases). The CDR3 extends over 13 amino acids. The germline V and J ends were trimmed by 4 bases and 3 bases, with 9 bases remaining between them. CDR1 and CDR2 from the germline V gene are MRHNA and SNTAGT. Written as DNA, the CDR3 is TGTGCCAGCAGTGTGGGGGCGGACACTGAAGCTTTCTTT. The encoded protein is CASSVGADTEAFF.

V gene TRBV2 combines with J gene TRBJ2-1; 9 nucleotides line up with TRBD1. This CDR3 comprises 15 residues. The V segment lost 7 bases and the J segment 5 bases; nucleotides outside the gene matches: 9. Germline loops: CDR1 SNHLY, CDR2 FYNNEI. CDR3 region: CASTKRDREDNEQFF. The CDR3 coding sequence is TGTGCCAGCACAAAGAGGGACAGGGAGGACAATGAGCAGTTCTTC. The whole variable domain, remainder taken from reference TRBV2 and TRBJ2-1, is EPEVTQTPSHQVTQMGQEVILRCVPISNHLYFYWYRQILGQKVEFLVSFYNNEISEKSEIFDDQFSVERPDGSNFTLKIRSTKLEDSAMYFCASTKRDREDNEQFFGPGTRLTVL.

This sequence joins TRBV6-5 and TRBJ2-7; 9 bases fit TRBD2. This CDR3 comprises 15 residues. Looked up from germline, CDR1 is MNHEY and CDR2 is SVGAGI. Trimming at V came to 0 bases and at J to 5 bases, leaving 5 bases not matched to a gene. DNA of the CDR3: TGTGCCAGCAGTTACTCGGGCGGGAGGGCACACGAGCAGTACTTC. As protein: CASSYSGGRAHEQYF.

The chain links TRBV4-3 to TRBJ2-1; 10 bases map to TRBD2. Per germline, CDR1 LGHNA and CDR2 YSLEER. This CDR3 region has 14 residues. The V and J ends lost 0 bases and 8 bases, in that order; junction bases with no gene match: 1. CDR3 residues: CASSQDLAGDEQFF. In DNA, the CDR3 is TGCGCCAGCAGCCAAGACCTAGCGGGAGATGAGCAGTTCTTC.

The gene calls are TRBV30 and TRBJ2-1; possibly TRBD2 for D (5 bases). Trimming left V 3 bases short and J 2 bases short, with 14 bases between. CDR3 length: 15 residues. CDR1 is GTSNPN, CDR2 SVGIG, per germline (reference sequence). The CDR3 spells CAWSARWRPYNEQFF. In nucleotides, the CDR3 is TGTGCCTGGAGCGCGCGTTGGAGGCCCTACAATGAGCAGTTCTTC.

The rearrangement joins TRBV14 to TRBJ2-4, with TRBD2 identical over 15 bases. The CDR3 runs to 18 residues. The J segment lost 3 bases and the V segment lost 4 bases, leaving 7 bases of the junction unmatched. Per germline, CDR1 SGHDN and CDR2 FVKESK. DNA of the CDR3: TGTGCCAGCAGCCCCGGGACTAGCGGGAGGATTGGCAAAAACATTCAGTACTTC. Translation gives CASSPGTSGRIGKNIQYF.

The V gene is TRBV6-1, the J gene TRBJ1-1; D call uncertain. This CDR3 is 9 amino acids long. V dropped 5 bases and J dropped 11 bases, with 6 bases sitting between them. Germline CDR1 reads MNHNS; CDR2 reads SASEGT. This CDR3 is CASSFRAFF. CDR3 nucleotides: TGTGCCAGCAGTTTCAGGGCTTTCTTT.

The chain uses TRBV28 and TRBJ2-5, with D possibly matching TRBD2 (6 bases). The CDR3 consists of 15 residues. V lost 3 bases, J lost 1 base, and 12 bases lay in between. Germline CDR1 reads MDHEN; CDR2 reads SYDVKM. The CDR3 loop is CASSFSGTTQETQYF. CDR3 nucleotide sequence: TGTGCCAGCAGTTTTAGCGGAACTACCCAAGAGACCCAGTACTTC.

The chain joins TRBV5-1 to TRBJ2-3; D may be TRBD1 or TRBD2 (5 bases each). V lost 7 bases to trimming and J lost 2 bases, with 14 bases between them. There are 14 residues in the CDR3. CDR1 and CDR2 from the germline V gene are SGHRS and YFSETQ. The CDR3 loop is CASRRRGYTDTQYF. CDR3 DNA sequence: TGCGCCAGCCGACGACGGGGCTACACAGATACGCAGTATTTT.

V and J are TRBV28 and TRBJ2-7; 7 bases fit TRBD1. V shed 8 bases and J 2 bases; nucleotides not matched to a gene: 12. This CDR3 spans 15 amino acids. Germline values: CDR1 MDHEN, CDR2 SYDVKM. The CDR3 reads CASVYRPGTAYEQYF. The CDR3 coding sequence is TGTGCCAGCGTCTATCGACCTGGGACAGCCTACGAGCAGTACTTC.